This TCR beta chain was obtained from a study of PD-1 blockade in classical Hodgkin lymphoma. Study conclusions and caveats: Diversity in CD4+ TCRs, unlike that measured in CD8+ TCRs, had risen significantly by C4D1. The diversity seen at baseline in complete responders resembled that of newly diagnosed patients.

To note about this clone: What it binds is unknown.

The CDR3 covers 16 residues. Germline V gene lookup returns CDR1 MGHDK and CDR2 SYGVNS. Trimming pared 3 bases from V and 5 bases from J, leaving 16 bases between. Produced via immunoSEQ multiplex PCR; TCRdb's table is partial and in-frame only. The sample carries roughly 60,000 clones, 90% recorded once. All the patients suffered relapse after autologous stem cell transplantation, and brentuximab vedotin exposure differed. The chain carries TRBV25-1 and TRBJ2-2; D perhaps matches TRBD1 (6 bases). Here the sequenced sample was peripheral blood mononuclear cells (PBMCs), taken at baseline. The receptor was derived from a human donor with classical Hodgkin lymphoma. CDR3 protein: CASSDEGKGVTGELFF. In nucleotides, the CDR3 is TGTGCCAGCAGTGATGAGGGGAAGGGGGTTACCGGGGAGCTGTTTTTT. The complete variable domain, with remaining parts taken from reference TRBV25-1 and TRBJ2-2, reads EADIYQTPRYLVIGTGKKITLECSQTMGHDKMYWYQQDPGMELHLIHYSYGVNSTEKGDLSSESTVSRIRTEHFPLTLESARPSHTSQYLCASSDEGKGVTGELFFGEGSRLTVL.